One sample yielded the 22 T cell receptor beta chains listed below, sequenced in a study of blood T cells in healthy people across ages. Primers used in a second PCR of roughly 7 to 11 cycles were a sample-barcoded 5' primer and a J-beta primer mix. Using its own MiXCR run on the 5' RACE reads, TCRdb lists one record per CDR3 protein. The data show just under 900,000 distinct CDR3 sequences, 25% to 30% seen once. The source material was blood. These receptor sequences come from an elderly woman in good health.

This clonotype was detected only a few times. The chain is built from TRBV6-2 or TRBV6-3 and TRBJ1-5, with 9 bases lining up with TRBD1. Germline V lookup: CDR1 MNHEY, CDR2 SVGEGT. The CDR3 loop spans 15 amino acids. The V and J ends lost 6 bases and 1 base, in that order; junction bases with no gene match: 4. The CDR3 coding sequence is TGTGCCAGCAGAAAACAGGGGGCAAGCAATCAGCCCCAGCATTTT. It codes for CASRKQGASNQPQHF.

This clonotype appeared many times. The rearrangement joins TRBV6-5 to TRBJ2-3; no definite D call. The CDR3 contains 17 residues. The germline V gene has CDR1 MNHEY and CDR2 SVGAGI. V gave up 8 bases and J gave up 2 bases, with 23 bases separating them. The CDR3 sequence is CASRTSRTNYHTDTQYF. CDR3 nucleotides: TGTGCCAGCCGCACCTCGAGAACTAACTACCACACAGATACGCAGTATTTT.

The chain joins TRBV15 to TRBJ2-2; D gene uncertain. The V end lost 2 bases, the J end lost 9 bases, and 13 bases lay between the germline ends. The CDR3 consists of 14 residues. Germline V gene data show CDR1 as LNHNV and CDR2 as YYDKDF (reference sequence). CDR3 bases: TGTGCCACCAGCAGATCGGGTGGGCCTCGGGAGCTGTTTTTT. It encodes CATSRSGGPRELFF.

Here the CDR3 DNA reads TGTGCCACTGCAGGGGGGGGTCTCTACAATGAGCAGTTCTTC. It encodes CATAGGGLYNEQFF. The chain combines TRBV27 with TRBJ2-1, with D perhaps assigned TRBD1 or TRBD2 (7 bases each). Germline V gives CDR1 MNHEY, CDR2 SMNVEV (reference sequence). The CDR3 runs 14 residues. The V end lost 10 bases, the J end lost 3 bases, and 16 bases lay between the germline ends.

This clonotype was seen at least ten times. The J gene is TRBJ1-1, the V gene TRBV5-1, with 8 nucleotides matching TRBD1. J was trimmed by 2 bases and V by 4 bases; bases with no gene match: 7. This CDR3 contains 15 residues. Germline lookup yields CDR1 SGHRS and CDR2 YFSETQ. DNA of the CDR3: TGCGCCAGCAGCACCGGACAGGGCAGTAACACTGAAGCTTTCTTT. Its translation: CASSTGQGSNTEAFF.

This clonotype was counted many times. This rearrangement joins TRBV5-1 to TRBJ1-2; 10 bases map to TRBD1. The V gene's germline CDR1 is SGHRS and CDR2 YFSETQ. The CDR3 has 13 amino acids. The junction had 5 bases not matched to a gene; V was cut back by 7 bases and J by 5 bases. The CDR3 bases are TGCGCCAGCGGAGGGACAGGGGTGTATGGCTACACCTTC. It is translated as CASGGTGVYGYTF.

The table lists this clonotype with a few counts. This may come from a read error, since a much larger clone is one base off. The V call is TRBV24-1, the J call TRBJ2-7; D ambiguous. Germline assignment: CDR1 KGHDR and CDR2 SFDVKD. The CDR3 is made up of 13 amino acids. Deletions cut 3 bases from V and 7 bases from J, with 12 bases between. The CDR3: CATSDIQSHEQYF. CDR3 sequence (DNA): TGTGCCACCAGTGATATTCAAAGTCATGAGCAGTACTTC.

The genes are TRBV10-2 and TRBJ1-5, with a tentative D call TRBD1 (6 bases). V lost 0 bases, J lost 6 bases, and 21 bases lay in between. Germline loops: CDR1 WSHSY, CDR2 SAAADI. The CDR3 length is 18 residues. CDR3 in DNA: TGCGCCAGCAGTGAGTCGGAAGGGGTCAGGGGACATCCTCAGCCCCAGCATTTT. This gives the protein CASSESEGVRGHPQPQHF.

The chain has TRBV11-1 and TRBJ2-1; 8 positions agree with TRBD1. The CDR3 loop spans 16 amino acids. Germline V gives CDR1 SGHAT, CDR2 FQDESV (reference sequence). The V segment lost 3 bases and the J segment 7 bases; nucleotides outside the gene matches: 11. The CDR3 DNA is TGTGCCAGCAGCTTCGATTTTCAGGGGGCAGGGAATGAGCAGTTCTTC. As protein: CASSFDFQGAGNEQFF.

In this sample, this clonotype turned up many times. The chain joins TRBV25-1 to TRBJ1-2; tentatively, D is TRBD1 (5 bases). Germline V gene sequence: CDR1 MGHDK, CDR2 SYGVNS. Trimming shortened V by 2 bases and J by 8 bases, and 12 bases separated the two germline ends. The length of the CDR3 is 13 residues. CDR3 nucleotides: TGTGCCAGCAGTGAACAGGGTTTATACGGCTACACCTTC. This translates into CASSEQGLYGYTF.

This clonotype was picked up many times. The genes are TRBV7-2 and TRBJ2-4, with no clear D. The CDR3 extends over 13 amino acids. Trimming removed 5 bases from V and 0 bases from J, with 5 bases in between. From germline, CDR1 is SGHTA and CDR2 FQGNSA. The CDR3 sequence: CASSRLAKNIQYF. The CDR3 coding sequence is TGTGCCAGCAGCCGGTTAGCCAAAAACATTCAGTACTTC.

This clonotype was observed a few times. This may be a read error, as it is one base from a much larger clone. The V call is TRBV7-2, the J call TRBJ2-7; 10 bases agree with TRBD1. Trimming took 8 bases from V and 7 from J; bases not matched to a gene: 14. This CDR3 is built from 15 residues. CDR1 is SGHTA, CDR2 FQGNSA, per germline. CDR3 loop: CASGGQGEAYNEQYF. The CDR3 nucleotides are TGTGCCAGCGGAGGACAGGGGGAAGCCTACAATGAGCAGTACTTC.

At least ten counts were recorded for this clonotype. The chain has TRBV7-8 and TRBJ2-5, with TRBD2 matching 13 bases. Germline CDR1 and CDR2: SGHVS and FQNEAQ. After removal of 5 bases from V and 6 bases from J, the junction contained 6 bases not matched to a gene. The CDR3 totals 15 residues. This CDR3 reads CASSTTSGGAQTQYF. The CDR3 region has the DNA TGTGCCAGCAGCACCACTAGCGGGGGGGCGCAGACCCAGTACTTC.

CDR3 bases: TGTGCCAGCAGTCCGACAGGGGGGTCAAACAACGTCCTGACTTTC. It yields the protein CASSPTGGSNNVLTF. V and J are TRBV6-6 and TRBJ2-6; 9 bases map to TRBD1. With 5 bases clipped from V and 9 bases from J, the junction kept 8 bases outside the gene matches. Germline CDR1 and CDR2: MNHNY and SVGAGI (reference sequence). The CDR3 sequence is 15 residues long.

Comment on this clonotype: Just one base apart from a much larger clone, this may be a read error. V gene TRBV7-8 combines with J gene TRBJ2-3; TRBD1 agrees at 8 bases. V shed 0 bases and J 8 bases; nucleotides not matched to a gene: 10. Germline V lookup: CDR1 SGHVS, CDR2 FQNEAQ. CDR3 length equals 16 residues. CDR3 in amino acids: CASSLAPQGASGTQYF. CDR3 nucleotide sequence: TGTGCCAGCAGCTTAGCGCCTCAGGGGGCGAGCGGTACGCAGTATTTT. The full variable domain, completed using reference TRBV7-8 and TRBJ2-3, is GAGVSQSPRYKVAKRGQDVALRCDPISGHVSLFWYQQALGQGPEFLTYFQNEAQLDKSGLPSDRFFAERPEGSVSTLKIQRTQQEDSAVYLCASSLAPQGASGTQYFGPGTRLTVL.

This clonotype was seen many times. The chain links TRBV5-1 to TRBJ2-5; 8 nucleotides align to TRBD2. The CDR3 consists of 15 residues. V was clipped by 3 bases and J by 5 bases; unmatched bases: 9. From germline, CDR1 is SGHRS and CDR2 YFSETQ. In nucleotides, the CDR3 is TGCGCCAGCAGCTCGGGACTAGGGGGATGGGAGACCCAGTACTTC. It encodes CASSSGLGGWETQYF.

Of note for this clonotype: A much larger clone differs from this one at a single base, so this may be a read error. The chain recombines TRBV28 with TRBJ1-6, with D unclear. Germline V CDR1 and CDR2: MDHEN, SYDVKM. V shed 6 bases and J shed 8 bases, with 14 bases lying between them. This CDR3 is built from 14 residues. CDR3: CASRWTSPHSPLHF. The CDR3 DNA reads TGTGCCAGCAGGTGGACGTCCCCTCATTCACCCCTCCACTTT.

This clonotype appeared once. This may be a read error: a much more frequent sequence differs by one nucleotide. The rearrangement uses TRBV2 and TRBJ2-7, with D perhaps matching TRBD1 (5 bases). The germline V gene has CDR1 SNHLY and CDR2 FYNNEI. V dropped 9 bases and J dropped 7 bases, with 19 bases sitting between them. This CDR3 spans 13 amino acids. Here the CDR3 reads CARVRAYYNEQYF. Here the CDR3 DNA reads TGTGCCAGGGTCAGGGCCTATTACAATGAGCAGTACTTC.

The rearrangement joins TRBV19 to TRBJ1-6; TRBD1 matches at 9 bases. Losses at the gene ends were 7 bases for V and 6 bases for J; bases not matched to a gene: 7. Per germline, CDR1 LNHDA and CDR2 SQIVND (reference sequence). The CDR3 loop spans 15 amino acids. DNA for the CDR3: TGTGCCAGTACCCCTAAGACAGGGGGTAATTCACCCCTCCACTTT. It encodes CASTPKTGGNSPLHF. The full variable domain, in which reference TRBV19 and TRBJ1-6 provide the parts outside the CDR3, is DGGITQSPKYLFRKEGQNVTLSCEQNLNHDAMYWYRQDPGQGLRLIYYSQIVNDFQKGDIAEGYSVSREKKESFPLTVTSAQKNPTAFYLCASTPKTGGNSPLHFGNGTRLTVT.

Details on this clonotype: A much larger clone differs by one base, so this may be a read error. The V gene is TRBV7-2, the J gene TRBJ2-1, with D possibly being TRBD1 (5 bases). CDR1 and CDR2 (germline): SGHTA, FQGNSA. The CDR3 is 15 amino acids. CDR3 nucleotides: TGTGCCAGCAGCTTAGAATCTGGGGCGTACAGTGAGCAGTTCTTC. Translating it yields CASSLESGAYSEQFF.

Comments on this clonotype: A clone one base away is much larger, so this may be a read error. This chain joins TRBV9 and TRBJ2-5, with 10 bases fitting TRBD2. The CDR3 is made up of 16 amino acids. Germline-derived CDR1 and CDR2 are SGDLS and YYNGEE. J lost 11 bases, V lost 3 bases, and 16 bases had no gene match. The CDR3 DNA reads as TGTGCCAGCAGCGGGAACTCGGGACTAGCGATAAATGAGCAGTACTTC. Its protein is CASSGNSGLAINEQYF.

In its sample, this clonotype was seen many times. This chain connects TRBV7-9 to TRBJ2-1, with 8 bases identical to TRBD2. V was clipped by 3 bases and J by 14 bases; unmatched bases: 12. The CDR3 sequence is 14 residues long. CDR1 is SEHNR, CDR2 FQNEAQ, per germline (reference sequence). CDR3 region: CASSFRREGSRKFF. CDR3 nucleotides: TGTGCCAGCAGCTTTCGACGGGAGGGGAGCCGTAAGTTCTTC.